The entry below describes one T cell receptor beta chain. Its antigen remains unknown. This CDR3 comprises 13 residues. CDR1 MNHEY and CDR2 SMNVEV come from the germline V gene (reference sequence). Trimming pared 0 bases from V and 6 bases from J, leaving 6 bases between. CD45RO-negative cells were positively selected for CCR7, leaving out terminally differentiated effector memory CD45RA+ cells. All donors were healthy HIV-negative adults lacking recent acute infections or vaccinations. Generated by immunoSEQ multiplex PCR, the TCRdb table keeps only in-frame clones and is missing some. The repertoire includes millions of clones, roughly 91% of them detected once, and approximately 1.7% sits in the top ten. This sample is drawn from a study of shared clonotypes between healthy human individuals. Study-wide points: Naive CD4 clonotypes overlapped across a few donors at roughly 5.1%.

This TCR derives from a man between 18 and 29 years old in good health. Some clones in this sample may be carry-over from other donors' samples. The sequencing input was naive CD8+ T cells from PBMCs. This chain connects TRBV27 to TRBJ2-1; no clear D. For the CDR3, the DNA is TGTGCCAGCAGTTTATCTACCCTCAATGAGCAGTTCTTC. This encodes CASSLSTLNEQFF.